Listed below are T cell receptor beta chains from one sample, sequenced in a study of T-cell memory formation after mild COVID-19. TCRdb re-called the 5' RACE reads with MiXCR, one entry per CDR3 protein. The sample includes approximately 210,000 distinct CDR3 sequences, 27% of them seen just once. The material sequenced was PBMCs or a T cell subset sorted from them (not recorded which). The receptors shown here come from an adult woman who had mild COVID-19 (a few samples of this study predate the infection). Cell type and time point are not known. The CDR3 runs from the conserved cysteine through the conserved F or W. Fields, in order: CDR3 protein, CDR3 DNA, J gene, clone size, D gene, V gene. The D gene is left open where the match is weak. Size is stated for part of the rows, as once, few or many counts, or as a class when the clone is expanded.

CASSQDLIGAFDRNQPQHF | TGTGCCAGCAGCCAAGACTTGATTGGGGCTTTTGACAGGAATCAGCCCCAGCATTTT | TRBJ1-5 | few | . | TRBV4-2
CASSSRDSGVSLNTEAFF | TGTGCCAGCAGCTCCCGGGACTCCGGGGTCAGCCTGAACACTGAAGCTTTCTTT | TRBJ1-1 | . | . | TRBV11-2
CASSEGSRVRGGVKKSTGELFF | TGTGCCAGCAGTGAAGGCAGTCGGGTACGAGGGGGCGTTAAAAAGAGCACCGGGGAGCTGTTTTTT | TRBJ2-2 | . | TRBD1 | TRBV6-1
CAISDKGSILEAFF | TGTGCCATCAGTGATAAAGGTTCTATTCTTGAAGCTTTCTTT | TRBJ1-1 | . | . | TRBV10-3
CASSYAGLEETQYF | TGTGCCAGCAGTTACGCAGGACTAGAGGAGACCCAGTACTTC | TRBJ2-5 | . | TRBD2 | TRBV6-2/TRBV6-3
CASSLGGHQETQYF | TGTGCCAGCAGTTTGGGCGGGCACCAAGAGACCCAGTACTTC | TRBJ2-5 | . | . | TRBV28
CATSGSYGYTF | TGTGCCACCAGTGGGAGCTATGGCTACACCTTC | TRBJ1-2 | . | . | TRBV24-1
CASSLGGANVLTF | TGTGCCAGCAGCTTAGGTGGGGCCAACGTCCTGACTTTC | TRBJ2-6 | . | . | TRBV7-9
CATSDPGLTFGETQYF | . | TRBJ2-5 | few | . | TRBV24-1
CASSLDSTYEQYF | TGCGCCAGCAGCCTCGACAGTACCTACGAGCAGTACTTC | TRBJ2-7 | . | . | TRBV5-1
CASSQEVASGRAITQYF | TGCGCCAGCAGCCAAGAAGTGGCTAGCGGGAGGGCCATCACGCAGTATTTT | TRBJ2-3 | few | TRBD2 | TRBV4-3
CASSLAGAPRAEAFF | TGCGCCAGCAGCTTGGCGGGGGCCCCGAGGGCTGAAGCTTTCTTT | TRBJ1-1 | . | . | TRBV5-1
CASSATGTGTYGYTF | TGTGCCAGCAGCGCCACCGGGACAGGGACCTATGGCTACACCTTC | TRBJ1-2 | few | TRBD1 | TRBV5-4
CASSPRQGSYNEQFF | TGTGCCAGCAGCCCCAGACAGGGATCCTACAATGAGCAGTTCTTC | TRBJ2-1 | . | TRBD1 | TRBV7-2
CASSLDRGLHEQYF | TGTGCCAGCAGTTTAGACAGGGGGCTCCACGAGCAGTACTTC | TRBJ2-7 | few | TRBD1 | TRBV12-3/TRBV12-4
CASSPRGGNEQFF | TGTGCCAGCAGCCCAAGGGGGGGAAATGAGCAGTTCTTC | TRBJ2-1 | . | . | TRBV7-9
CASSPPGQGSRVDTF | TGTGCCAGCTCACCGCCGGGACAGGGTTCGCGAGTGGATACCTTC | TRBJ1-2 | few | TRBD1 | TRBV18
CASSESGQTGTFF | TGTGCCAGCAGTGAATCCGGACAGACGGGTACTTTCTTT | TRBJ1-1 | few | . | TRBV25-1